This TCR beta chain was sequenced in a study of cytomegalovirus exposure and HLA in healthy donors. This clone showed up just a few times. The target antigen is unknown. Trimming left V 2 bases short and J 10 bases short, with 11 bases between. Germline values: CDR1 GTSNPN, CDR2 SVGIG (reference sequence). The CDR3 is 11 amino acids. The study ran its PCR with 60 Vbeta and 13 Jbeta primers. The assay was immunoSEQ multiplex PCR, and TCRdb's table has in-frame clones only and misses some. Altogether some 140,000 clones are present, 75% to 80% being singletons, with the ten largest covering around 2%. Study-level points and caveats: Later analysis suggested links between common viral pathogens and several top significant clusters. Indistinguishable V segments, including TRBV6-2 and TRBV6-3, were excluded.

This chain connects TRBV30 to TRBJ1-1; D unresolved. The receptor's source is a man aged 25-45 years in good health and CMV-seronegative. Sequencing was performed on PBMCs. This CDR3 reads CAWSQTRIAFF. CDR3 sequence (DNA): TGTGCCTGGAGTCAGACTAGGATAGCTTTCTTT.